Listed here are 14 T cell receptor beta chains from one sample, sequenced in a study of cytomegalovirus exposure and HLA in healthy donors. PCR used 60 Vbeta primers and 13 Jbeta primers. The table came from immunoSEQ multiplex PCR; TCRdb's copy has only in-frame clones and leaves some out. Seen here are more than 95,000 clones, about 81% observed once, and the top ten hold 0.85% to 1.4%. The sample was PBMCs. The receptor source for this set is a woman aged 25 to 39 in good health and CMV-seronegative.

CDR3 DNA: TGTGCCAGCAGACCCTTTGGGACAGGGGACCCCACACAGTACTTC. Its protein is CASRPFGTGDPTQYF. The chain combines TRBV6-5 with TRBJ2-4, with TRBD1 identical over 10 bases. Looked up from germline, CDR1 is MNHEY and CDR2 is SVGAGI. The CDR3 has 15 amino acids. The junction had 15 bases not matched to a gene; V was cut back by 6 bases and J by 13 bases.

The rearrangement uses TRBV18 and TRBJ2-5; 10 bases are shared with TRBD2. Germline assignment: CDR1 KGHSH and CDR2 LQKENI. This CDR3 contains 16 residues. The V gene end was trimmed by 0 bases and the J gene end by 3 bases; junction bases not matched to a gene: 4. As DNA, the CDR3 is TGTGCCAGCTCACCACCTATCACTAGCGGGGAAGAGACCCAGTACTTC. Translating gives CASSPPITSGEETQYF.

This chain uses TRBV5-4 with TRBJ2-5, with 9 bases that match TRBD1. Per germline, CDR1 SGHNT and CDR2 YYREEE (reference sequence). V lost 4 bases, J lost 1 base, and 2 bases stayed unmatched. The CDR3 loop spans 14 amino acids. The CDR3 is CASSVQGAQETQYF. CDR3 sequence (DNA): TGTGCCAGCAGCGTACAGGGGGCCCAAGAGACCCAGTACTTC.

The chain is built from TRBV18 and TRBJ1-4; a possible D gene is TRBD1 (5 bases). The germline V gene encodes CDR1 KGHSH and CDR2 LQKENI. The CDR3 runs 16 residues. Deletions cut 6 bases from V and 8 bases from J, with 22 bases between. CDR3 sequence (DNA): TGTGCCAGCTCTATATCGTTCAGGGCTGAGGTGGAAAAACTGTTTTTT. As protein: CASSISFRAEVEKLFF.

The CDR3 loop reads CASSYDRGRVRTGELFF. In DNA form, the CDR3 reads TGTGCCAGCAGTTACGACAGGGGGCGAGTAAGAACCGGGGAGCTGTTTTTT. This sequence joins TRBV5-6 and TRBJ2-2; the match to TRBD1 covers 10 bases. Per the germline V gene, CDR1 is SGHDT and CDR2 is YYEEEE. There are 17 residues in the CDR3. V was pared by 5 bases and J by 5 bases, with 12 bases of the junction left unmatched. The whole variable domain, remainder taken from reference TRBV5-6 and TRBJ2-2, is DAGVTQSPTHLIKTRGQQVTLRCSPKSGHDTVSWYQQALGQGPQFIFQYYEEEERQRGNFPDRFSGHQFPNYSSELNVNALLLGDSALYLCASSYDRGRVRTGELFFGEGSRLTVL.

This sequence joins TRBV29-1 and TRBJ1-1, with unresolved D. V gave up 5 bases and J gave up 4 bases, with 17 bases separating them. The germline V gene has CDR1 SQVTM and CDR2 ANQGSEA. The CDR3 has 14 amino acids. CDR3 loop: CSVLTLNSRTEAFF. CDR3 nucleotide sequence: TGCAGCGTTCTTACCCTCAACAGTCGCACTGAAGCTTTCTTT.

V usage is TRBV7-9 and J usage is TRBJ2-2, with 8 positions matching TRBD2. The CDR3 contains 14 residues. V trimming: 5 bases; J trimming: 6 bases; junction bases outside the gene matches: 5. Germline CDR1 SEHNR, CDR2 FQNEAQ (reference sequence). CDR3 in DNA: TGTGCCAGCAGCCAGAGCGGGAGAGCCGGGGAGCTGTTTTTT. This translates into CASSQSGRAGELFF. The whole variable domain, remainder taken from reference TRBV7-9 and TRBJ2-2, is DTGVSQNPRHKITKRGQNVTFRCDPISEHNRLYWYRQTLGQGPEFLTYFQNEAQLEKSRLLSDRFSAERPKGSFSTLEIQRTEQGDSAMYLCASSQSGRAGELFFGEGSRLTVL.

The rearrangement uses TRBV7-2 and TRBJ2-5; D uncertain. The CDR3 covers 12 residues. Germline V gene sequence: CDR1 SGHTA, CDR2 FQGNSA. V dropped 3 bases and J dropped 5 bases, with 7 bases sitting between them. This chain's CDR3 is CASSFPVETQYF. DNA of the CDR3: TGTGCCAGCAGCTTCCCAGTGGAGACCCAGTACTTC. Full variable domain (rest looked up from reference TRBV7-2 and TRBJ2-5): GAGVSQSPSNKVTEKGKDVELRCDPISGHTALYWYRQSLGQGLEFLIYFQGNSAPDKSGLPSDRFSAERTGGSVSTLTIQRTQQEDSAVYLCASSFPVETQYFGPGTRLLVL.

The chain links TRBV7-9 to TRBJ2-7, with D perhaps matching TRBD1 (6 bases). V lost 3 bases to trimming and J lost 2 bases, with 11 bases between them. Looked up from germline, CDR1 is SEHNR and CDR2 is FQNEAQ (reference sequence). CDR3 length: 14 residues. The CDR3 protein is CASSLRQAPYEQYF. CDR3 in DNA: TGTGCCAGCAGCTTGAGACAGGCACCCTACGAGCAGTACTTC.

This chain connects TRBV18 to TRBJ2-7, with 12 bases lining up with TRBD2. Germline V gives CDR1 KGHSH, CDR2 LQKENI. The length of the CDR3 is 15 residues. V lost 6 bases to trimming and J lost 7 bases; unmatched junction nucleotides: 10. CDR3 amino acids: CASSPKLAGGVEQYF. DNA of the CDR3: TGTGCCAGCTCTCCTAAACTAGCGGGGGGAGTAGAGCAGTACTTC.

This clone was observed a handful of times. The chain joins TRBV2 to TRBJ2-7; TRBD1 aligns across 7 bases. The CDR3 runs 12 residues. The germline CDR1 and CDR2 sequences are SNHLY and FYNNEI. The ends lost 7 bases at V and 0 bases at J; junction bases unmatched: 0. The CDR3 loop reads CASNRGSYEQYF. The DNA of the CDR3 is TGTGCCAGCAACAGGGGCTCCTACGAGCAGTACTTC.

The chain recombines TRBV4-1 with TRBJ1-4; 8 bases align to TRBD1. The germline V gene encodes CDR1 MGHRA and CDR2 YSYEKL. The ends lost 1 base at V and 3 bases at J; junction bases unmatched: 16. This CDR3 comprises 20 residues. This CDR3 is CASSQVITGGSSVANEKLFF. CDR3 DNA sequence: TGCGCCAGCAGCCAAGTTATAACAGGGGGGAGTTCGGTAGCTAATGAAAAACTGTTTTTT.

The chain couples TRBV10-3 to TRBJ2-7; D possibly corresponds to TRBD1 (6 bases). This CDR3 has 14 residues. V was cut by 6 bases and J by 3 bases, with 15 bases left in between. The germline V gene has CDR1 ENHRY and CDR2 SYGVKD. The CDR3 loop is CAIRSDSGGYEQYF. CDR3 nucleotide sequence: TGTGCCATCAGGTCGGACAGTGGCGGCTACGAGCAGTACTTC.

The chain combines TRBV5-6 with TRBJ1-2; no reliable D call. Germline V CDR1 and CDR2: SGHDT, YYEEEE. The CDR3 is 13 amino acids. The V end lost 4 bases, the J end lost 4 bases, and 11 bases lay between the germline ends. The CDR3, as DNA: TGTGCCAGCAGCCGCGGCACGAGCTATGGCTACACCTTC. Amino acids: CASSRGTSYGYTF.